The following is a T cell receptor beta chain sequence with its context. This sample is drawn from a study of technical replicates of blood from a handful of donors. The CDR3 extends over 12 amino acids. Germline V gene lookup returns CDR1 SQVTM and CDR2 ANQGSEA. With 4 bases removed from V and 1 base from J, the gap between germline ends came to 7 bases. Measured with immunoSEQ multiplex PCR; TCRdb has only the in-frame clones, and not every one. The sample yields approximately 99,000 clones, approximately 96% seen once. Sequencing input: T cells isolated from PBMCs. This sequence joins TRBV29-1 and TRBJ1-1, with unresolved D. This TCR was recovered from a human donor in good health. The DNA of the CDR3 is TGCAGCGTTGCCAGGTCGAACACTGAAGCTTTCTTT. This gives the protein CSVARSNTEAFF.